This TCR beta chain was captured in a study of cytotoxic CD8 clonotypes in ibrutinib-treated CLL. On the study more broadly: Of the patients, about a dozen were relapsed/refractory, under 16 treatment-naive and some 17 IGHV unmutated.

TCRdb's table, derived via immunoSEQ multiplex PCR, lists solely in-frame clones and lacks some. The table has 35,000 to 40,000 clones, over 55% seen once; the top ten hold 16%. Findings of the study overall: Under treatment, the uncommon public clonotypes either contracted or remained stable. Timing of sampling differed between sustained-remission and progressing patients.

On this clone itself: Its matching antigen is unknown.

The CDR3 is 15 residues long. Germline CDR1 and CDR2: ENHRY and SYGVKD. Trimming removed 6 bases from V and 1 base from J, with 16 bases in between. Sequencing was performed on PBMCs, taken at disease progression, from a patient treated with ibrutinib. The J gene is TRBJ2-7, the V gene TRBV10-3; D remains unclear. The clonotype was recovered from a human donor with chronic lymphocytic leukemia. In DNA, the CDR3 is TGTGCCATCAGGCCTACCAGTGCCTTATCCTACGAGCAGTACTTC. It codes for CAIRPTSALSYEQYF.